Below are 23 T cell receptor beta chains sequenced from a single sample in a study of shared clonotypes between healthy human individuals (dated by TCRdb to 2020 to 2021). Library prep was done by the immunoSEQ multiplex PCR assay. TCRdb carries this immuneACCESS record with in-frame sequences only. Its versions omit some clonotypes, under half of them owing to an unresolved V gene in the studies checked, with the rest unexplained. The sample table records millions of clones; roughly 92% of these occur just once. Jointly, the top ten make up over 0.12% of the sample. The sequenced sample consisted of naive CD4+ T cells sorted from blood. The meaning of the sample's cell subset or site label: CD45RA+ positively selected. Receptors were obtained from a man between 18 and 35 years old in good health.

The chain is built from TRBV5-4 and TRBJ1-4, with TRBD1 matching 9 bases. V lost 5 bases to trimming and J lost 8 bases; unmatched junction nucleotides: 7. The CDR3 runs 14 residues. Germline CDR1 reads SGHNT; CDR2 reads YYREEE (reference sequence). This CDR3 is CASSRTGDQEKLFF. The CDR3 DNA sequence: TGTGCCAGCAGTAGGACAGGGGATCAGGAAAAACTGTTTTTT.

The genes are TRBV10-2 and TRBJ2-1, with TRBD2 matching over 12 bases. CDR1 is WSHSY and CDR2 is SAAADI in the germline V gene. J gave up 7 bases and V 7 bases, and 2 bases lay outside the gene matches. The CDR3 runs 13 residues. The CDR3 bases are TGCGCCAGCATCGGGACTAGCGGGAATGAGCAGTTCTTC. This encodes CASIGTSGNEQFF.

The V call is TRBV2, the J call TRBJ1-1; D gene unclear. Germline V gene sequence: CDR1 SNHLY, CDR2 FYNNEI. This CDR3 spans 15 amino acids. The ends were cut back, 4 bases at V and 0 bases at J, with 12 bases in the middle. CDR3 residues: CASSALISMNTEAFF. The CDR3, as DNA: TGTGCCAGCAGTGCCTTGATTTCAATGAACACTGAAGCTTTCTTT.

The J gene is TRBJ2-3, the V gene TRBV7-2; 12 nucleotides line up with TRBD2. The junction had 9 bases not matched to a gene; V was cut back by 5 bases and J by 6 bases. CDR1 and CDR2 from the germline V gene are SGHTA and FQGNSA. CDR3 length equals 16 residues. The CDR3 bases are TGTGCCAGCAGCCCTAGGACTAGCGGGGCCTTCGATACGCAGTATTTT. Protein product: CASSPRTSGAFDTQYF.

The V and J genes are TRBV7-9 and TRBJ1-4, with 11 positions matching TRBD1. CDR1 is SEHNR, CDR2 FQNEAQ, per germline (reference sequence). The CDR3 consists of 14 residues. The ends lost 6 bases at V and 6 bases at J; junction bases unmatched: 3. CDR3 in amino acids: CASSRGQGDEKLFF. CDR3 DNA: TGTGCCAGCAGTCGGGGACAGGGGGATGAAAAACTGTTTTTT.

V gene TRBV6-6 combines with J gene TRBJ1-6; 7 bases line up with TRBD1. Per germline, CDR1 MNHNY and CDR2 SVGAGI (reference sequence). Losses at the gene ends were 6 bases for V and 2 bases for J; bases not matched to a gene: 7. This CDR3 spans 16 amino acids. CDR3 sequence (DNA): TGTGCCAGCAGCCCGGGACAGCTAACCTATAATTCACCCCTCCACTTT. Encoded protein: CASSPGQLTYNSPLHF.

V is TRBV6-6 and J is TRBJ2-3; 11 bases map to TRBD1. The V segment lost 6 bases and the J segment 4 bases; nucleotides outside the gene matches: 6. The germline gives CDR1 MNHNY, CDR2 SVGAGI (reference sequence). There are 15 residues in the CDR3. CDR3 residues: CASSPDRGRSDTQYF. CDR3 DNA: TGTGCCAGCAGCCCGGACAGGGGGCGATCAGATACGCAGTATTTT.

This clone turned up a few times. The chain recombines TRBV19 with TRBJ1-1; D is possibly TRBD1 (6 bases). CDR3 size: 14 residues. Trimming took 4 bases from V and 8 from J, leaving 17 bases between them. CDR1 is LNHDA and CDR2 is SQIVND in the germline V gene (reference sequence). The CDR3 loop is CASSSGQFATEAFF. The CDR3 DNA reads TGTGCCAGTAGTAGCGGACAGTTCGCAACGGAAGCTTTCTTT.

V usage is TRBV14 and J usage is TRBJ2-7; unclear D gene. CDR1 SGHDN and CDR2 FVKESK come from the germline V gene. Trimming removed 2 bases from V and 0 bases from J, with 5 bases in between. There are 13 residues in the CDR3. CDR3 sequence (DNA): TGTGCCAGCAGCCAACCTGGCTCCTACGAGCAGTACTTC. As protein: CASSQPGSYEQYF.

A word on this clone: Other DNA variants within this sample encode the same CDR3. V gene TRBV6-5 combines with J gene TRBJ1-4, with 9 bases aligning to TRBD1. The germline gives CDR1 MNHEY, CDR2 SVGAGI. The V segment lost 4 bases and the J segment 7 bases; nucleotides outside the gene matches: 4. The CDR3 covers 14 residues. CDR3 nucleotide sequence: TGTGCCAGCAGTTTACAGGGGGCAAGTGAAAAACTGTTTTTT. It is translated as CASSLQGASEKLFF.

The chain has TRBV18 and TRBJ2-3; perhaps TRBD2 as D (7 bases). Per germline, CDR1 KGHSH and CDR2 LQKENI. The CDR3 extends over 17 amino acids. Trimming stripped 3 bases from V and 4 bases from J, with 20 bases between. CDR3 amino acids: CASSPQRGALVADTQYF. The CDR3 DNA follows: TGTGCCAGCTCACCGCAACGGGGGGCCTTGGTTGCAGATACGCAGTATTTT.

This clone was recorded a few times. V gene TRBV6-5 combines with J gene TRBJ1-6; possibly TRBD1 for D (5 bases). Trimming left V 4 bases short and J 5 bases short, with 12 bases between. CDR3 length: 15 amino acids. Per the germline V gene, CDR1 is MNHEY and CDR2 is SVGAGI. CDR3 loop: CASSSLTVDNSPLHF. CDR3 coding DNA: TGTGCCAGCAGTTCCCTGACAGTCGATAATTCACCCCTCCACTTT.

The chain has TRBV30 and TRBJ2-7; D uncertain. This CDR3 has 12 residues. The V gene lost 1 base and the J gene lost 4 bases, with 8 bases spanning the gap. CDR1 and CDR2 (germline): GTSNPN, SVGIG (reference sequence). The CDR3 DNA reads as TGTGCCTGGAGTGCCGAAGGATACGAGCAGTACTTC. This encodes CAWSAEGYEQYF.

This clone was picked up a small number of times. Here the CDR3 DNA reads TGCGCCAGCAACCCGGGACAGTCAAACTATGGCTACACCTTC. This sequence encodes CASNPGQSNYGYTF. V is TRBV5-1 and J is TRBJ1-2; 7 bases map to TRBD1. The CDR3 covers 14 residues. Losses at the gene ends were 6 bases for V and 2 bases for J; bases not matched to a gene: 7. Germline V gene lookup returns CDR1 SGHRS and CDR2 YFSETQ.

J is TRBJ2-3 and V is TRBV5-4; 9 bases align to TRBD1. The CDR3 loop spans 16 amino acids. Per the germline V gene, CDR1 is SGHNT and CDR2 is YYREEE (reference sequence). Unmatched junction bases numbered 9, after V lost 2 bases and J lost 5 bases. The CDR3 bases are TGTGCCAGCAGCTTCTTTACAGGGGGCTATGTAGATACGCAGTATTTT. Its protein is CASSFFTGGYVDTQYF. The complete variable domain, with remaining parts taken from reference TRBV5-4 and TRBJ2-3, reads ETGVTQSPTHLIKTRGQQVTLRCSSQSGHNTVSWYQQALGQGPQFIFQYYREEENGRGNFPPRFSGLQFPNYSSELNVNALELDDSALYLCASSFFTGGYVDTQYFGPGTRLTVL.

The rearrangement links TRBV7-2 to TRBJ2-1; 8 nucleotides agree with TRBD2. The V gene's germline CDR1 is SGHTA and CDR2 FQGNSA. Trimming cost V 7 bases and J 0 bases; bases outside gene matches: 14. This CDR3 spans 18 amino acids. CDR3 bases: TGTGCCAGCACCCCTAGCTTATACGCGGGAGGCTCCTACAATGAGCAGTTCTTC. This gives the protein CASTPSLYAGGSYNEQFF. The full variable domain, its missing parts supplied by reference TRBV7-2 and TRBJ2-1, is GAGVSQSPSNKVTEKGKDVELRCDPISGHTALYWYRQSLGQGLEFLIYFQGNSAPDKSGLPSDRFSAERTGGSVSTLTIQRTQQEDSAVYLCASTPSLYAGGSYNEQFFGPGTRLTVL.

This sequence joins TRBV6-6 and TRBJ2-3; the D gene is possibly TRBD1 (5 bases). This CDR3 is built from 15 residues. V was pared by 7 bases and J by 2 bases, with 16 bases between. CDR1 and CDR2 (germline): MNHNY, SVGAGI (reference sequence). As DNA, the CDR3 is TGTGCCAGCACCGGTGGGCAGGGTCCCACAGATACGCAGTATTTT. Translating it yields CASTGGQGPTDTQYF.

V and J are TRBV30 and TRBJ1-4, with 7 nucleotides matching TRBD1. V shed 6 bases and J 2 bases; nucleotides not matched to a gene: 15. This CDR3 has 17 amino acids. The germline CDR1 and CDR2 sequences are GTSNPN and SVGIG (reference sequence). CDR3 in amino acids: CACLAWRGLSTNEKLFF. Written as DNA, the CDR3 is TGTGCCTGCCTCGCCTGGAGGGGGCTGTCGACTAATGAAAAACTGTTTTTT.

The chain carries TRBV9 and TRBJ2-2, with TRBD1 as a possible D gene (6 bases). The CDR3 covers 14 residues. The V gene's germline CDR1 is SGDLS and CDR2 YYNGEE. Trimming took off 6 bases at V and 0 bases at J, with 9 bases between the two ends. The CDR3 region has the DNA TGTGCCAGCAATAAGGGGGCGAACACCGGGGAGCTGTTTTTT. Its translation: CASNKGANTGELFF.

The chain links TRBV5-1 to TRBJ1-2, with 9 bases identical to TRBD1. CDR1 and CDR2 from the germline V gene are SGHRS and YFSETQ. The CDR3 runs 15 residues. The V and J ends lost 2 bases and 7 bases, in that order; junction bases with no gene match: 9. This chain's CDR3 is CASSFNPGQGSGYTF. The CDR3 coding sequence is TGCGCCAGCAGCTTCAATCCGGGACAGGGTAGTGGCTACACCTTC.

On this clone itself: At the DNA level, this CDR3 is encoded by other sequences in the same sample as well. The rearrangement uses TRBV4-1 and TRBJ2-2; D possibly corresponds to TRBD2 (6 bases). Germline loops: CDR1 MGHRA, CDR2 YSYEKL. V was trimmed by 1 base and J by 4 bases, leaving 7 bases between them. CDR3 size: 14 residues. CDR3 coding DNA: TGCGCCAGCAGCCAAGTGGGGGGCACCGGGGAGCTGTTTTTT. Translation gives CASSQVGGTGELFF.

The CDR3 reads CASSPHTDTQYF. The CDR3 DNA follows: TGTGCCAGCAGTCCACACACAGATACGCAGTATTTT. The chain employs TRBV27 and TRBJ2-3; D ambiguous. Germline-derived CDR1 and CDR2 are MNHEY and SMNVEV (reference sequence). V lost 5 bases to trimming and J lost 2 bases, with 5 bases between them. The CDR3 sequence is 12 residues long.

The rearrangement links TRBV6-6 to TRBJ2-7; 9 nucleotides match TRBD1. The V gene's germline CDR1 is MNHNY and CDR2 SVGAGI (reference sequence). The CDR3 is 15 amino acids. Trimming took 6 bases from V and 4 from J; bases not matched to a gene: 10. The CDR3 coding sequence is TGTGCCAGCAGCCCTCACGGACAGGGGCTGTACGAGCAGTACTTC. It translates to CASSPHGQGLYEQYF.